The 9 T cell receptor beta chains below all came from one sample that was sequenced in a study of blood T cell repertoires in COVID-19. Sequencing used immunoSEQ multiplex PCR; TCRdb keeps in-frame clones, though not all of them. There are approximately 160,000 clones in the sample; around nine tenths occur only once, and roughly a sixth lies in the top ten. The source material was peripheral blood. The origin of the receptors is a man aged 55 to 70 with active or convalescent COVID-19.

V usage is TRBV11-3 and J usage is TRBJ1-1; no firm D call. The CDR3 length is 12 residues. Germline V gene data show CDR1 as SGHNT and CDR2 as YENEEA. V was pared by 3 bases and J by 2 bases, with 4 bases between. CDR3 DNA sequence: TGTGCCAGCAGCTTTGGCAACACTGAAGCTTTCTTT. This gives the protein CASSFGNTEAFF.

V gene TRBV28 combines with J gene TRBJ2-5, with 13 bases fitting TRBD2. The germline CDR1 and CDR2 sequences are MDHEN and SYDVKM. V shed 2 bases, J shed 3 bases, and the junction held 9 bases outside the gene matches. CDR3 length: 18 amino acids. The CDR3 nucleotides read TGTGCCAGCAGTTTAGCTGGACTAGCGGGGGCTATTAAAGAGACCCAGTACTTC. This codes for CASSLAGLAGAIKETQYF.

This clone was observed a handful of times. The chain is built from TRBV19 and TRBJ2-7; D unclear. V was pared by 3 bases and J by 2 bases, with 17 bases between. Germline CDR1 reads LNHDA; CDR2 reads SQIVND (reference sequence). The CDR3 is 16 amino acids. The CDR3 loop is CASSISLAVLPYEQYF. The CDR3 DNA follows: TGTGCCAGTAGTATTTCCCTCGCGGTTCTACCCTACGAGCAGTACTTC.

This chain links TRBV19 with TRBJ2-7; a possible D gene is TRBD1 (6 bases). This CDR3 has 15 amino acids. From germline, CDR1 is LNHDA and CDR2 SQIVND (reference sequence). V was trimmed by 0 bases and J by 4 bases, leaving 13 bases between them. CDR3 sequence reads: CASSIEGHMWYEQYF. The CDR3 DNA reads TGTGCCAGTAGTATAGAGGGACATATGTGGTACGAGCAGTACTTC.

The rearrangement joins TRBV2 to TRBJ2-3; 9 bases are a match to TRBD1. With 6 bases clipped from V and 3 bases from J, the junction kept 1 base outside the gene matches. CDR1 is SNHLY and CDR2 is FYNNEI in the germline V gene. The CDR3 consists of 13 residues. CDR3 coding DNA: TGTGCCAGCAGCGGACAGGGGACAGATACGCAGTATTTT. Protein: CASSGQGTDTQYF.

The J gene is TRBJ2-7, the V gene TRBV7-9, with 12 bases fitting TRBD2. Per the germline V gene, CDR1 is SEHNR and CDR2 is FQNEAQ (reference sequence). J was trimmed by 5 bases and V by 5 bases; bases with no gene match: 4. This CDR3 is 14 amino acids long. CDR3 loop: CASSKTSGSDEQYF. The CDR3 nucleotides read TGTGCCAGCAGCAAGACTAGCGGGAGCGACGAGCAGTACTTC.

The V gene is TRBV5-1, the J gene TRBJ2-7; 7 positions agree with TRBD1. The V and J ends lost 0 bases and 3 bases, in that order; junction bases with no gene match: 3. Germline V gene data show CDR1 as SGHRS and CDR2 as YFSETQ. The CDR3 length is 14 residues. DNA for the CDR3: TGCGCCAGCAGCTTGGGACAGGGTTACTACGAGCAGTACTTC. It yields the protein CASSLGQGYYEQYF.

This clone was seen a handful of times. The chain carries TRBV19 and TRBJ1-6; D gene unclear. V was shortened by 6 bases and J by 2 bases, with 11 bases between the two germline ends. The length of the CDR3 is 15 residues. CDR1 is LNHDA and CDR2 is SQIVND in the germline V gene (reference sequence). CDR3 residues: CASSSLEAYNSPLHF. The DNA for the CDR3 is TGTGCCAGTAGCTCCCTGGAGGCCTATAATTCACCCCTCCACTTT.

This rearrangement joins TRBV10-2 to TRBJ2-7, with 9 bases identical to TRBD2. Germline CDR1 and CDR2: WSHSY and SAAADI. Trimming cost V 8 bases and J 1 base; bases outside gene matches: 6. CDR3 size: 14 residues. The CDR3 DNA reads as TGCGCCAGCTCTCTAGCGGGGATTTCCTACGAGCAGTACTTC. Translation: CASSLAGISYEQYF.